This T cell receptor (beta chain) was captured in a study of CD8+ T cells in alopecia areata. Background on the study: Each of the treated patients was given oral tofacitinib, 5 to 10 mg twice daily, for moderate-to-severe alopecia areata. Dosing with tofacitinib proceeded for 6 to 18 months, followed by 6 months off drug. Findings and caveats of the study: Affected lesional scalp, above all in alopecia totalis/universalis, was more clonal than normal scalp. Alphabeta T cells residing in normal skin are also sequenced in scalp samples.

As for this clone: Its antigen is unidentified.

CDR1 is SGHDN, CDR2 FVKESK, per germline. V shed 4 bases, J shed 0 bases, and the junction held 8 bases outside the gene matches. The CDR3 consists of 17 residues. Extracted RNA was reverse transcribed into cDNA, the sequencing template. Produced via immunoSEQ multiplex PCR; TCRdb's table is partial and in-frame only. The top ten hold 9.5% to 12% of the sample, which has some 170,000 clones, around 64% seen once. This TCR came from a human donor with alopecia areata. V usage is TRBV14 and J usage is TRBJ1-2; 10 bases fit TRBD1. Sequencing used CD8+ T cells sorted from blood, obtained at week 0. CDR3 DNA: TGTGCCAGCAGCCTTCTTGGACAGGGGGTTGCTAACTATGGCTACACCTTC. Its protein is CASSLLGQGVANYGYTF.